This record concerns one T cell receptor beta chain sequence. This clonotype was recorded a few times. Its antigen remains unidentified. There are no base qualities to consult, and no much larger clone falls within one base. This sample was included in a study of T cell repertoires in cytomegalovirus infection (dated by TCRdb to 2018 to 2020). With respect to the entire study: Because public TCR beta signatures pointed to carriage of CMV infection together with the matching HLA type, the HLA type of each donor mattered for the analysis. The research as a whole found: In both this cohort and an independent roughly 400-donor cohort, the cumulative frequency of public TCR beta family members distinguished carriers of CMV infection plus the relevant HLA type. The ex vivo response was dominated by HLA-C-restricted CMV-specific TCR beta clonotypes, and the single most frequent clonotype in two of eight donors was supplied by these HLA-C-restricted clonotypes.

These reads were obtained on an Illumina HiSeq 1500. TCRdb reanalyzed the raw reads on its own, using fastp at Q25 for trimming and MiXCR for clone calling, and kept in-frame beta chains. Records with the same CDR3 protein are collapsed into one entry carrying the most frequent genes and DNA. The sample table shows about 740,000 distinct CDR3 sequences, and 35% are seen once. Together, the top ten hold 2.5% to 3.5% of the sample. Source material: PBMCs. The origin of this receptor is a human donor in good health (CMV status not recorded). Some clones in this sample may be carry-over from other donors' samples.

The bases read TGTGCCAGCAGCCCCGTAGGGCCAAGCCAAGAGACCCAGTACTTC. The translation is CASSPVGPSQETQYF. The V and J genes are TRBV7-2 and TRBJ2-5; the D gene assignment is ambiguous. V loses 5 bases of germline sequence and J loses 1 base, and the interval between the two ends is 14 bases. CDR1 SGHTA and CDR2 FQGNSA were looked up in the germline V gene. The CDR3 goes from the cysteine to the phenylalanine over 15 residues. Only the CDR3 DNA is retained, 45 bases long and in frame from the first base.